The clone carrying this T cell receptor beta chain was seen repeatedly, ten times or more. The CDR3 is 17 amino acids. Unmatched junction bases numbered 10, after V lost 2 bases and J lost 4 bases. Using RNA transcripts as the source, TCR beta CDR3 regions were amplified. With the HTBI primer set, the TCR CDR3 went through a first round of RT-PCR. From the multiplex PCR reads, TCRdb called clonotypes with MiXCR, one entry per CDR3 protein. Here the sample spans approximately 400,000 distinct CDR3 sequences, approximately 13% being singletons. The patients, who ranged from 18 to 65 in age, presented with newly diagnosed hyperthyroidism lasting under 2 months. Researchers barred patients who had uncontrolled infection, other autoimmune disease, pregnancy or lactation. The data stem from a study of T cells in Graves' hyperthyroidism and ophthalmopathy.

The sequence was collected from a woman aged 60-70 years with Graves' hyperthyroidism. Sequencing was performed on blood. The chain recombines TRBV12-3 or TRBV12-4 with TRBJ2-2; TRBD1 matches at 7 bases. CDR3 protein: CASSLRLRGRGTGELFF. The CDR3 region has the DNA TGTGCCAGCAGTTTAAGGTTGAGGGGGCGCGGCACCGGGGAGCTGTTTTTT.